Each of the 25 T cell receptor beta chains below was sequenced from the same sample in a study of T cell responses to AZD1222 COVID-19 vaccine. Sequencing used immunoSEQ multiplex PCR; TCRdb keeps in-frame clones, though not all of them. The table records tens of thousands of clones, around 80% of them present only once. Sequencing was performed on peripheral blood, taken on day 0 of AZD1222 vaccination. These receptors came from an adult in good health.

This sequence joins TRBV16 and TRBJ1-5; 8 positions match TRBD1. V shed 2 bases and J 0 bases; nucleotides not matched to a gene: 6. The CDR3 sequence is 17 residues long. CDR1 is KGHSY and CDR2 is FQNENV in the germline V gene. The CDR3 here is CASSQTPDRDSNQPQHF. The DNA for the CDR3 is TGTGCCAGCAGCCAAACCCCGGACAGGGATAGCAATCAGCCCCAGCATTTT.

V is TRBV18 and J is TRBJ1-2; D gene uncertain. V was clipped by 2 bases and J by 2 bases, with 9 bases between them. The CDR3 is made up of 14 amino acids. CDR1 and CDR2 (germline): KGHSH, LQKENI. CDR3 amino acids: CASSPDGTNYGYTF. CDR3 sequence (DNA): TGTGCCAGCTCACCAGACGGAACCAACTATGGCTACACCTTC.

The V gene is TRBV4-2, the J gene TRBJ1-2; TRBD1 is a possible D gene (5 bases). This CDR3 contains 17 residues. Germline CDR1 LGHNA, CDR2 YNFKEQ. The V end was cut by 0 bases, the J end by 6 bases, with 20 bases between. The CDR3 loop is CASSQDRRRGAGNGYTF. The CDR3 coding sequence is TGTGCCAGCAGCCAAGATCGTCGTAGGGGAGCCGGGAATGGCTACACCTTC.

This chain uses TRBV19 with TRBJ1-6; D unresolved. The CDR3 length is 14 residues. Trimming left V 1 base short and J 4 bases short, with 5 bases between. Germline lookup yields CDR1 LNHDA and CDR2 SQIVND (reference sequence). The CDR3 reads CASSIGDYNSPLHF. In DNA form, the CDR3 reads TGTGCCAGTAGTATAGGCGATTATAATTCACCCCTCCACTTT.

This clone was counted between two and nine times. The gene calls are TRBV9 and TRBJ2-3; 9 bases align to TRBD1. CDR1 and CDR2 (germline): SGDLS, YYNGEE. J lost 1 base, V lost 4 bases, and 4 bases had no gene match. The CDR3 totals 15 residues. The CDR3 is CASSPRTGGTDTQYF. The CDR3 nucleotides are TGTGCCAGCAGCCCACGGACAGGGGGCACAGATACGCAGTATTTT.

The chain employs TRBV3-1 (or the pseudogene TRBV3-2) and TRBJ1-2; D is perhaps TRBD1 (5 bases). From germline, CDR1 is LGHDT and CDR2 YNNKEL (reference sequence). This CDR3 has 16 amino acids. The ends were cut back, 3 bases at V and 1 base at J, with 15 bases in the middle. Here the CDR3 reads CASSQTGTRDNYGYTF. The CDR3, as DNA: TGTGCCAGCAGCCAGACCGGGACGCGAGATAACTATGGCTACACCTTC.

The chain uses TRBV28 and TRBJ1-4, with D perhaps matching TRBD1 (6 bases). Deletions cut 5 bases from V and 5 bases from J, with 15 bases between. CDR3 length: 15 residues. Germline V gives CDR1 MDHEN, CDR2 SYDVKM. The DNA for the CDR3 is TGTGCCAGCAGTCAGGGTGCCCAGGGGAATGAAAAACTGTTTTTT. Protein product: CASSQGAQGNEKLFF.

The chain employs TRBV11-3 and TRBJ2-1; no reliable D call. The CDR3 runs 12 residues. CDR1 and CDR2 (germline): SGHNT, YENEEA. V lost 2 bases to trimming and J lost 6 bases, with 5 bases between them. In DNA form, the CDR3 reads TGTGCCAGCAGCTTAATGGGCAATGAGCAGTTCTTC. This gives the protein CASSLMGNEQFF.

The rearrangement uses TRBV7-2 and TRBJ1-5; TRBD1 matches at 7 bases. The J segment lost 2 bases and the V segment lost 8 bases, leaving 3 bases of the junction unmatched. The CDR3 covers 13 residues. Germline V gives CDR1 SGHTA, CDR2 FQGNSA. Here the CDR3 reads CASGQVGNQPQHF. The CDR3 DNA follows: TGTGCCAGCGGACAGGTGGGCAATCAGCCCCAGCATTTT. The full variable domain, rest sourced from reference TRBV7-2 and TRBJ1-5, is GAGVSQSPSNKVTEKGKDVELRCDPISGHTALYWYRQSLGQGLEFLIYFQGNSAPDKSGLPSDRFSAERTGGSVSTLTIQRTQQEDSAVYLCASGQVGNQPQHFGDGTRLSIL.

The V gene is TRBV10-1, the J gene TRBJ1-3, with no clear D. The CDR3 totals 16 residues. The V end lost 3 bases, the J end lost 1 base, and 13 bases lay between the germline ends. The germline V gene has CDR1 WNHNN and CDR2 SYGVQD (reference sequence). This CDR3 reads CASSDPMRGSGNTIYF. The CDR3 DNA is TGCGCCAGCAGTGACCCCATGCGAGGATCTGGAAACACCATATATTTT.

The chain carries TRBV6-5 and TRBJ1-2; possible D gene TRBD1, 5 bases. Trimming left V 6 bases short and J 4 bases short, with 15 bases between. CDR1 MNHEY and CDR2 SVGAGI come from the germline V gene. CDR3 length: 14 amino acids. CDR3 in amino acids: CASRPGRGSYGYTF. CDR3 nucleotide sequence: TGTGCCAGCAGACCCGGACGGGGGAGCTATGGCTACACCTTC.

Here the CDR3 reads CASSIAAGAIAEQFF. The CDR3 DNA follows: TGTGCCAGTAGTATAGCAGCGGGAGCGATTGCGGAGCAGTTCTTC. The chain links TRBV19 to TRBJ2-1, with 8 bases identical to TRBD2. V was pared by 1 base and J by 10 bases, with 9 bases of the junction left unmatched. This CDR3 region has 15 residues. Germline CDR1 reads LNHDA; CDR2 reads SQIVND (reference sequence). Variable domain in full (rest from reference TRBV19 and TRBJ2-1): DGGITQSPKYLFRKEGQNVTLSCEQNLNHDAMYWYRQDPGQGLRLIYYSQIVNDFQKGDIAEGYSVSREKKESFPLTVTSAQKNPTAFYLCASSIAAGAIAEQFFGPGTRLTVL.

The chain carries TRBV5-6 and TRBJ1-6; D might be TRBD1 (5 bases). CDR1 is SGHDT and CDR2 is YYEEEE in the germline V gene. The V end lost 5 bases, the J end lost 7 bases, and 10 bases lay between the germline ends. The CDR3 totals 13 residues. Here the CDR3 DNA reads TGTGCCAGCAGGGGGGTAGGCAATTCACCCCTCCACTTT. Protein sequence: CASRGVGNSPLHF. Based on the CDR3 plus reference TRBV5-6 and TRBJ1-6, the full variable domain is DAGVTQSPTHLIKTRGQQVTLRCSPKSGHDTVSWYQQALGQGPQFIFQYYEEEERQRGNFPDRFSGHQFPNYSSELNVNALLLGDSALYLCASRGVGNSPLHFGNGTRLTVT.

V and J are TRBV19 and TRBJ1-4; 11 bases match TRBD1. In germline, CDR1 is LNHDA, CDR2 SQIVND (reference sequence). This CDR3 comprises 15 residues. J gave up 4 bases and V 5 bases, and 3 bases lay outside the gene matches. CDR3 protein: CASSPGQGGNEKLFF. For the CDR3, the DNA is TGTGCCAGTAGTCCGGGACAGGGGGGTAATGAAAAACTGTTTTTT. Looking up the rest from reference TRBV19 and TRBJ1-4 gives the full variable domain: DGGITQSPKYLFRKEGQNVTLSCEQNLNHDAMYWYRQDPGQGLRLIYYSQIVNDFQKGDIAEGYSVSREKKESFPLTVTSAQKNPTAFYLCASSPGQGGNEKLFFGSGTQLSVL.

The chain carries TRBV6-5 and TRBJ1-5; 7 bases agree with TRBD1. Germline CDR1 MNHEY, CDR2 SVGAGI. V shed 7 bases, J shed 5 bases, and the junction held 5 bases outside the gene matches. The CDR3 has 13 amino acids. CDR3 loop: CASTQGGYQPQHF. CDR3 DNA: TGTGCCAGCACCCAGGGGGGTTATCAGCCCCAGCATTTT.

The chain couples TRBV2 to TRBJ1-5; unclear D gene. Germline V gene lookup returns CDR1 SNHLY and CDR2 FYNNEI. The CDR3 totals 14 residues. The V and J ends lost 0 bases and 7 bases respectively, with 10 bases between them. Here the CDR3 DNA reads TGTGCCAGCAGTGAAGCGGCAGGTTACCAGCCCCAGCATTTT. It yields the protein CASSEAAGYQPQHF.

The V gene is TRBV30, the J gene TRBJ2-7; D is unclear. The CDR3 is 11 amino acids. Between the trimmed V and J ends, which lost 0 bases and 5 bases, there was a span of 5 bases. CDR1 is GTSNPN and CDR2 is SVGIG in the germline V gene (reference sequence). This chain's CDR3 is CAWSVLHEQYF. The DNA for the CDR3 is TGTGCCTGGAGTGTATTGCACGAGCAGTACTTC.

The chain links TRBV15 to TRBJ2-1, with 8 bases aligning to TRBD2. The V gene's germline CDR1 is LNHNV and CDR2 YYDKDF (reference sequence). The CDR3 runs to 14 residues. J lost 5 bases, V lost 6 bases, and 6 bases had no gene match. As DNA, the CDR3 is TGTGCCACCAGGGCGGGAGGAATCAACAATGAGCAGTTCTTC. Translation: CATRAGGINNEQFF.

The V gene is TRBV5-1, the J gene TRBJ1-3; no reliable D call. The CDR3 extends over 12 amino acids. CDR1 SGHRS and CDR2 YFSETQ come from the germline V gene. V gave up 3 bases and J gave up 7 bases, with 8 bases separating them. CDR3 sequence (DNA): TGCGCCAGCAGCTCGACTCCGAACACCATATATTTT. Translating it yields CASSSTPNTIYF.

The chain couples TRBV5-5 to TRBJ1-5, with 9 bases lining up with TRBD1. CDR1 and CDR2 (germline): SGHKS, YYEKEE (reference sequence). J was trimmed by 2 bases and V by 4 bases; bases with no gene match: 4. This CDR3 has 15 amino acids. In nucleotides, the CDR3 is TGTGCCAGCAGCACTAGGACAGGGGGCAATCAGCCCCAGCATTTT. This translates into CASSTRTGGNQPQHF.

The chain employs TRBV30 and TRBJ1-1; D is unclear. Germline lookup yields CDR1 GTSNPN and CDR2 SVGIG (reference sequence). This CDR3 is built from 15 residues. The ends were cut back, 2 bases at V and 6 bases at J, with 19 bases in the middle. CDR3 sequence reads: CAWSPHSGEWAEAFF. As DNA, the CDR3 is TGTGCCTGGAGTCCCCACTCGGGTGAATGGGCTGAAGCTTTCTTT.

This clone was recorded once. CDR3: CASSFGLLAGELFF. The DNA for the CDR3 is TGTGCCAGCAGCTTCGGACTTCTAGCCGGGGAGCTGTTTTTT. J is TRBJ2-2 and V is TRBV5-4, with a tentative D call TRBD2 (5 bases). The CDR3 contains 14 residues. In germline, CDR1 is SGHNT, CDR2 YYREEE (reference sequence). V was cut by 2 bases and J by 6 bases, with 11 bases left in between. Full variable domain (rest looked up from reference TRBV5-4 and TRBJ2-2): ETGVTQSPTHLIKTRGQQVTLRCSSQSGHNTVSWYQQALGQGPQFIFQYYREEENGRGNFPPRFSGLQFPNYSSELNVNALELDDSALYLCASSFGLLAGELFFGEGSRLTVL.

This chain joins TRBV7-9 and TRBJ1-3; D remains ambiguous. Deletions cut 5 bases from V and 0 bases from J, with 5 bases between. The CDR3 has 13 residues. Germline-derived CDR1 and CDR2 are SEHNR and FQNEAQ (reference sequence). The CDR3 sequence is CASSPLSGNTIYF. The CDR3 region has the DNA TGTGCCAGCAGCCCCCTCTCTGGAAACACCATATATTTT.

This rearrangement joins TRBV5-1 to TRBJ1-3; 10 bases line up with TRBD1. The germline V gene has CDR1 SGHRS and CDR2 YFSETQ. The CDR3 consists of 17 residues. Losses at the gene ends were 4 bases for V and 7 bases for J; bases not matched to a gene: 14. CDR3 amino acids: CASSINPGTGEGNTIYF. In DNA form, the CDR3 reads TGCGCCAGCAGCATCAACCCGGGGACAGGGGAAGGCAACACCATATATTTT.

The chain is built from TRBV18 and TRBJ1-1, with D uncertain. Trimming took 1 base from V and 8 from J, leaving 14 bases between them. CDR1 is KGHSH, CDR2 LQKENI, per germline. This CDR3 is built from 14 residues. The CDR3 DNA sequence: TGTGCCAGCTCACCACAGGATGGGCTCACAGAAGCTTTCTTT. Translation gives CASSPQDGLTEAFF. Combining the CDR3 with reference TRBV18 and TRBJ1-1 gives the whole variable domain NAGVMQNPRHLVRRRGQEARLRCSPMKGHSHVYWYRQLPEEGLKFMVYLQKENIIDESGMPKERFSAEFPKEGPSILRIQQVVRGDSAAYFCASSPQDGLTEAFFGQGTRLTVV.